Sequencing of this TCR beta chain was carried out in a study of blood T cell repertoires in COVID-19. Study-level information: COVID-19 samples, acute and convalescent, were from the United States, Italy and Spain.

The assay was immunoSEQ multiplex PCR, and TCRdb's table has in-frame clones only and misses some. Of tens of thousands of clones listed, 78% are singletons. Germline V CDR1 and CDR2: SGHRS, YFSETQ. This CDR3 comprises 14 residues. The V gene end was trimmed by 3 bases and the J gene end by 4 bases; junction bases not matched to a gene: 6. This chain joins TRBV5-1 and TRBJ1-1, with 7 bases that match TRBD1. The sample taken for sequencing was peripheral blood. The receptor comes from an older woman with acute or convalescent COVID-19. The CDR3 spells CASSSQGIGTEAFF. The CDR3 region has the DNA TGCGCCAGCAGCTCACAGGGGATCGGCACTGAAGCTTTCTTT.